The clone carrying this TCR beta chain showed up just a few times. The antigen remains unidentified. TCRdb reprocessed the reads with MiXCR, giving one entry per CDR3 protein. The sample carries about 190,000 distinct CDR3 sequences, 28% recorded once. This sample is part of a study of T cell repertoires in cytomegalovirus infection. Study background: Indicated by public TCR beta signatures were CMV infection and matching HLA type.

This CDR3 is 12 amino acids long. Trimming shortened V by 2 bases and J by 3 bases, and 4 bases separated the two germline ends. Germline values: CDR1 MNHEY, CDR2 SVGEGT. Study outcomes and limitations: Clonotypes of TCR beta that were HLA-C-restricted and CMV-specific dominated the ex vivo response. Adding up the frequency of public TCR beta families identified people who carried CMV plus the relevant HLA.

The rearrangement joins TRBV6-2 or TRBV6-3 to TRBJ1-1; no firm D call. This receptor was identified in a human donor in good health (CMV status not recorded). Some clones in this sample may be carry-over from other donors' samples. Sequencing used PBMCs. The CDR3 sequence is CASSYGDTEAFF. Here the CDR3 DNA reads TGTGCCAGCAGTTACGGGGACACTGAAGCTTTCTTT.